A single sample is the source of the 13 T cell receptor beta chains below, sequenced in a study of identical twins. TCRdb re-derived calls from the 5' RACE reads in MiXCR, one entry per CDR3 protein. The data contain hundreds of thousands of distinct CDR3 sequences, 18% of them singletons. The same data also went into a second study, on T cells expressing NK-cell markers.

What was sequenced was PBMCs. The receptor set was obtained from a woman under 30 in good health.

The chain employs TRBV7-2 and TRBJ2-2, with D tentatively TRBD2 (6 bases). CDR1 is SGHTA, CDR2 FQGNSA, per germline. V shed 6 bases and J shed 7 bases, with 12 bases lying between them. The CDR3 is 13 residues long. The CDR3 DNA sequence: TGTGCCAGCAGTCGACTAGAGAGCGGGGAGCTGTTTTTT. Translation: CASSRLESGELFF.

This chain links TRBV20-1 with TRBJ2-5; D is unresolved. The germline gives CDR1 DFQATT, CDR2 SNEGSKA (reference sequence). The CDR3 covers 11 residues. The V gene lost 5 bases and the J gene lost 5 bases, with 9 bases spanning the gap. As DNA, the CDR3 is TGCAGTGCTTCTCCTCAGGAGACCCAGTACTTC. This encodes CSASPQETQYF.

This clonotype was counted a single time. V is TRBV6-1 and J is TRBJ1-4, with D possibly being TRBD1 (6 bases). The germline CDR1 and CDR2 sequences are MNHNS and SASEGT. V was pared by 6 bases and J by 8 bases, with 16 bases between. The CDR3 contains 14 residues. The CDR3 nucleotides are TGTGCCAGCAGACTTGCGGGACATGGCGAAAAACTGTTTTTT. Translation gives CASRLAGHGEKLFF.

The chain links TRBV5-1 to TRBJ2-5; D ambiguous. From germline, CDR1 is SGHRS and CDR2 YFSETQ. Trimming left V 3 bases short and J 3 bases short, with 12 bases between. This CDR3 region has 14 residues. CDR3 region: CASSWTGSEETQYF. DNA for the CDR3: TGCGCCAGCAGCTGGACCGGATCGGAAGAGACCCAGTACTTC.

This clonotype was recorded a few times. J is TRBJ1-1 and V is TRBV4-1; D remains unclear. Trimming pared 3 bases from V and 0 bases from J, leaving 11 bases between. The CDR3 runs 15 residues. Germline CDR1 is MGHRA and CDR2 is YSYEKL. The CDR3 spells CASSHSSGLNTEAFF. CDR3 nucleotides: TGCGCCAGCAGCCACTCTTCAGGCCTGAACACTGAAGCTTTCTTT.

The rearrangement links TRBV7-2 to TRBJ2-3; D is perhaps TRBD2 (6 bases). The CDR3 runs to 14 residues. Per germline, CDR1 SGHTA and CDR2 FQGNSA. Trimming shortened V by 5 bases and J by 6 bases, and 15 bases separated the two germline ends. The CDR3 loop reads CASSLLAPGDTQYF. The CDR3 DNA reads TGTGCCAGCAGCCTTCTAGCGCCGGGGGATACGCAGTATTTT.

In its sample, this clonotype was seen a few times. A junction boundary mismatches the germline segment, possibly from a read error. The V and J genes are TRBV13 and TRBJ1-5; 7 bases are a match to TRBD1. The CDR3 runs 14 residues. Per germline, CDR1 PRHDT and CDR2 FYEKMQ (reference sequence). Written as DNA, the CDR3 is TGTGCCAGCAGCGTAGGGGGCCGGAGTCAGCCCCAGCATTTT. This codes for CASSVGGRSQPQHF.

The chain recombines TRBV27 with TRBJ1-2; the D gene is possibly TRBD1 (5 bases). This CDR3 comprises 15 residues. The V gene lost 3 bases and the J gene lost 8 bases, with 19 bases spanning the gap. Germline V gives CDR1 MNHEY, CDR2 SMNVEV (reference sequence). The CDR3 region has the DNA TGTGCCAGCAGTTTCTCGGAGGGGAGTGTGACAGGCTACACCTTC. It codes for CASSFSEGSVTGYTF.

CDR3 sequence reads: CASSLARTGSGYTF. The CDR3 nucleotides read TGTGCCAGCAGTTTAGCGAGGACAGGGAGCGGCTACACCTTC. V is TRBV12-3 or TRBV12-4 and J is TRBJ1-2; TRBD1 matches at 8 bases. Losses at the gene ends were 0 bases for V and 8 bases for J; bases not matched to a gene: 5. This CDR3 is 14 amino acids long.

The CDR3 sequence: CASLGISGANVLTF. CDR3 in DNA: TGTGCCAGCTTAGGGATATCTGGGGCCAACGTCCTGACTTTC. This rearrangement joins TRBV5-6 to TRBJ2-6; D is uncertain. The V and J ends lost 7 bases and 1 base respectively, with 9 bases between them. Germline V gene lookup returns CDR1 SGHDT and CDR2 YYEEEE. CDR3 length: 14 amino acids.

V gene TRBV5-4 combines with J gene TRBJ2-7; TRBD1 matches at 9 bases. Per the germline V gene, CDR1 is SGHNT and CDR2 is YYREEE (reference sequence). This CDR3 is 14 amino acids long. V dropped 2 bases and J dropped 7; count of bases not matched to a gene: 7. This chain's CDR3 is CASSLGTGFGEQYF. The CDR3 nucleotides read TGTGCCAGCAGCTTAGGGACAGGGTTCGGGGAGCAGTACTTC.

This clonotype turned up a few times. This rearrangement joins TRBV7-3 to TRBJ1-1, with D perhaps TRBD1 (6 bases). CDR3 length equals 14 residues. Trimming cost V 6 bases and J 4 bases, with 15 bases left between them. Germline CDR1 is SGHTA and CDR2 is FQGTGA. CDR3: CASSPQGLGTEAFF. The DNA of the CDR3 is TGTGCCAGCAGTCCACAGGGTCTGGGCACTGAAGCTTTCTTT.

This clonotype was seen only a few times. The V gene is TRBV15, the J gene TRBJ2-5, with D possibly TRBD1 on 5 matching bases. Trimming shortened V by 3 bases and J by 4 bases, and 24 bases separated the two germline ends. The germline gives CDR1 LNHNV, CDR2 YYDKDF (reference sequence). This CDR3 has 18 residues. CDR3 bases: TGTGCCACCAGCAGCTCCTCTCAGGCAGGGTGGGTTTCAGAGACCCAGTACTTC. This encodes CATSSSSQAGWVSETQYF. Complete variable domain (other parts from reference TRBV15 and TRBJ2-5): DAMVIQNPRYQVTQFGKPVTLSCSQTLNHNVMYWYQQKSSQAPKLLFHYYDKDFNNEADTPDNFQSRRPNTSFCFLDIRSPGLGDTAMYLCATSSSSQAGWVSETQYFGPGTRLLVL.